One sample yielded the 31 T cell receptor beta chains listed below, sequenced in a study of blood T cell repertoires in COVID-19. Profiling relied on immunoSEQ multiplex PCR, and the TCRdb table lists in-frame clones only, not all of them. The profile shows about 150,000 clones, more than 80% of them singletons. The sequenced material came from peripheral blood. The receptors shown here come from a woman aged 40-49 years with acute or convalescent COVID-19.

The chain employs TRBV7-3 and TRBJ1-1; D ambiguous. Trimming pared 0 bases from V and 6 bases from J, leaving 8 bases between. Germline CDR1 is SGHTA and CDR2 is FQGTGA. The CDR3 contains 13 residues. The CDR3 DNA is TGTGCCAGCAGCTTAACCTACTTGTCTGAAGCTTTCTTT. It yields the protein CASSLTYLSEAFF.

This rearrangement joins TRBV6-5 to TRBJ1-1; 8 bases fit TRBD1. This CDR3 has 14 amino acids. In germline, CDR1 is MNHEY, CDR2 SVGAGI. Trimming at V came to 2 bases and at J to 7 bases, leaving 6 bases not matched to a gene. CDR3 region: CASSYRQGWDEAFF. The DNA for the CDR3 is TGTGCCAGCAGTTACCGACAGGGGTGGGATGAAGCTTTCTTT.

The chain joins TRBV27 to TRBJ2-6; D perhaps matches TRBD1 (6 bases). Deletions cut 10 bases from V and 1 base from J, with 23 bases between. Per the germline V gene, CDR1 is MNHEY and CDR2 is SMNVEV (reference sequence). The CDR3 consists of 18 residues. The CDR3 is CATGYLRGTGSGANVLTF. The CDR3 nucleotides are TGTGCCACGGGTTACCTCAGGGGTACAGGATCTGGGGCCAACGTCCTGACTTTC.

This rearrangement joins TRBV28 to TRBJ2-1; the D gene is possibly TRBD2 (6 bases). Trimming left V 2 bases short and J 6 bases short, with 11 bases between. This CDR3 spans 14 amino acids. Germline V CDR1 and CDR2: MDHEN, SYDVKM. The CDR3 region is CASSLGTPGNEQFF. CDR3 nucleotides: TGTGCCAGCAGTTTAGGGACTCCCGGCAATGAGCAGTTCTTC. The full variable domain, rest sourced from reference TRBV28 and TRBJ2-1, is DVKVTQSSRYLVKRTGEKVFLECVQDMDHENMFWYRQDPGLGLRLIYFSYDVKMKEKGDIPEGYSVSREKKERFSLILESASTNQTSMYLCASSLGTPGNEQFFGPGTRLTVL.

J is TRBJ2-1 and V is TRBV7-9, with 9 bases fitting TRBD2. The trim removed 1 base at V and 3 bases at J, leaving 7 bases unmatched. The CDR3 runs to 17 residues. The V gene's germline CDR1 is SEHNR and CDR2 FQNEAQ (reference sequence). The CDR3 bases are TGTGCCAGCAGCTTAGGGGCGGCGCGGGGGGGCTACAATGAGCAGTTCTTC. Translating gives CASSLGAARGGYNEQFF. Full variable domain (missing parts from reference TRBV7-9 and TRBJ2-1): DTGVSQNPRHKITKRGQNVTFRCDPISEHNRLYWYRQTLGQGPEFLTYFQNEAQLEKSRLLSDRFSAERPKGSFSTLEIQRTEQGDSAMYLCASSLGAARGGYNEQFFGPGTRLTVL.

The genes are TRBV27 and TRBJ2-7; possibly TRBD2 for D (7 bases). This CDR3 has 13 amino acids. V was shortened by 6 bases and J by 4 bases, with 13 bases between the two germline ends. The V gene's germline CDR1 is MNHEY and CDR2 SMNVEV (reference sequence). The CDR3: CASRGGAGYEQYF. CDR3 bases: TGTGCCAGCAGAGGGGGGGCCGGGTACGAGCAGTACTTC.

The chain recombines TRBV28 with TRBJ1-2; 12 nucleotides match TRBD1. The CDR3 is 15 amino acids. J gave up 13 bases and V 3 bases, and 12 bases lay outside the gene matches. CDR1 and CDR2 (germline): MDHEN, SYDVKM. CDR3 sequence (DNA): TGTGCCAGCAGTTTCGTTATGGGGACAGGGGGCGCACCCACCTTC. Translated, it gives CASSFVMGTGGAPTF.

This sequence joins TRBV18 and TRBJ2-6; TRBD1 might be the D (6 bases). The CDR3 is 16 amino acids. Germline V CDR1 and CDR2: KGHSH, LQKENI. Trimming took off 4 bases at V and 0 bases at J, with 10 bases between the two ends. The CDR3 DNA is TGTGCCAGCTCACAAGGACAGAGCTCTGGGGCCAACGTCCTGACTTTC. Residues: CASSQGQSSGANVLTF.

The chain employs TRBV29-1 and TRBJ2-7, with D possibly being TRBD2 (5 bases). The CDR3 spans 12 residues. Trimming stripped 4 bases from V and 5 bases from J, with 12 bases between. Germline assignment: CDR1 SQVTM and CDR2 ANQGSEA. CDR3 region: CSVAEGLNEQYF. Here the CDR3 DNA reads TGCAGCGTTGCCGAGGGATTGAACGAGCAGTACTTC.

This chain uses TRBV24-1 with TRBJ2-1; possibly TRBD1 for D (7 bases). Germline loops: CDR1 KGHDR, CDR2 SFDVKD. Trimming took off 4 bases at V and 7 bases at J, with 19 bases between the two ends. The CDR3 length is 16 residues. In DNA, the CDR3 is TGTGCCACCAGTGAGGAGGGGAAGGGGGCTCAAAATGAGCAGTTCTTC. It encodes CATSEEGKGAQNEQFF.

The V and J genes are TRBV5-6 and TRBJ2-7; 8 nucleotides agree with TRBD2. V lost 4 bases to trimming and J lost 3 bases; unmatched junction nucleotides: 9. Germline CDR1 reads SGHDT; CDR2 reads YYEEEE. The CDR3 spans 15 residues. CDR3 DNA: TGTGCCAGCAGCCCCGTCCAGCGGGAGTTCTACGAGCAGTACTTC. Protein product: CASSPVQREFYEQYF.

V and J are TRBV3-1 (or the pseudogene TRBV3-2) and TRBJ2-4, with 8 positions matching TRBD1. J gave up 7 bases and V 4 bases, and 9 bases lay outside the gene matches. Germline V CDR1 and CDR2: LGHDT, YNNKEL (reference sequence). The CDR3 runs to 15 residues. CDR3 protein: CASSLNRGWANIQYF. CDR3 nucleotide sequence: TGTGCCAGCAGCCTAAACAGGGGGTGGGCCAACATTCAGTACTTC.

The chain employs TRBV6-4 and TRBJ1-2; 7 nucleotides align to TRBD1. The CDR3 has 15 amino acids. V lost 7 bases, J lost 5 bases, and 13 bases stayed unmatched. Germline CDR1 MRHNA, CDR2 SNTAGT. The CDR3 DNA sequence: TGTGCCAGCACACTATTTCCGGGACAGATTTATGGCTACACCTTC. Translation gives CASTLFPGQIYGYTF.

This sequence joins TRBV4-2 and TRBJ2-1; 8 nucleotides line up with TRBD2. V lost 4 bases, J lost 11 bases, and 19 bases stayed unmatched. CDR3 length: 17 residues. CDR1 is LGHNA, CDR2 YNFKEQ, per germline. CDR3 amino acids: CASSPALSGKNPPQQFF. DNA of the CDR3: TGTGCCAGCAGCCCAGCACTTAGCGGGAAAAACCCCCCACAGCAGTTCTTC.

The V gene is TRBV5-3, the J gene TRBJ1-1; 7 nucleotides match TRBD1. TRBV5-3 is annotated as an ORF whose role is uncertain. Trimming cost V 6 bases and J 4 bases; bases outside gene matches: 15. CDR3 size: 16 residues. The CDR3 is CARTKVDRMGGTEAFF. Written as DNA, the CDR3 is TGTGCCAGAACCAAAGTGGACAGGATGGGAGGCACTGAAGCTTTCTTT.

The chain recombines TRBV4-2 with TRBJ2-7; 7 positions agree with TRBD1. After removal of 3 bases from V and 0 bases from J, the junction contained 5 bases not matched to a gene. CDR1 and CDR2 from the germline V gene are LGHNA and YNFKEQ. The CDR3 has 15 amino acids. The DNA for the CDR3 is TGTGCCAGCAGCCAGGCGGACAGGAGCTCCTACGAGCAGTACTTC. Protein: CASSQADRSSYEQYF.

CDR3 region: CASSVDRYTGELFF. CDR3 DNA: TGTGCCAGCAGCGTCGACAGATACACCGGGGAGCTGTTTTTT. The chain links TRBV3-1 (or the pseudogene TRBV3-2) to TRBJ2-2, with D possibly matching TRBD1 (5 bases). CDR1 LGHDT and CDR2 YNNKEL come from the germline V gene (reference sequence). Trimming left V 5 bases short and J 3 bases short, with 10 bases between. There are 14 residues in the CDR3.

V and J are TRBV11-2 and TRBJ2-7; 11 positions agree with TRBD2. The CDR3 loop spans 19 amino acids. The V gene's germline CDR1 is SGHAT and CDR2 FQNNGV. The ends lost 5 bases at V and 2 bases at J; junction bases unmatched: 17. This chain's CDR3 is CASSAGQSIAGGPPYEQYF. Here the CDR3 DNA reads TGTGCCAGCAGCGCGGGACAGTCTATAGCGGGAGGGCCGCCCTACGAGCAGTACTTC.

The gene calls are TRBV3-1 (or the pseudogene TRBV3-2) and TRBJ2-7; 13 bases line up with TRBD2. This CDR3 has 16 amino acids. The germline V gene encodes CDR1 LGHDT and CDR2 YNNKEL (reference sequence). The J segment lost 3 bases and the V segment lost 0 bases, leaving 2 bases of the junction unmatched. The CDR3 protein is CASSQDRLAGGYEQYF. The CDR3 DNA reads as TGTGCCAGCAGCCAAGATCGACTAGCGGGAGGCTACGAGCAGTACTTC.

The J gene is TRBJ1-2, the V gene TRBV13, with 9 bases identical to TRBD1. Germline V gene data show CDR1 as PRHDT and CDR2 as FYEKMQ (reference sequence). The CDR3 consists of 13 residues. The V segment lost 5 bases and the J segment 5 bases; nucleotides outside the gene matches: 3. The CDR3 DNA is TGTGCCAGCAGCCTCGGGACAGGGTATGGCTACACCTTC. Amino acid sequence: CASSLGTGYGYTF.

The CDR3 nucleotides read TGTGCCAGCAGCCAAGATCCAGGGAACTACGAGCAGTACTTC. This gives the protein CASSQDPGNYEQYF. This chain connects TRBV3-1 (or the pseudogene TRBV3-2) to TRBJ2-7; D possibly corresponds to TRBD1 (5 bases). Germline V gene data show CDR1 as LGHDT and CDR2 as YNNKEL (reference sequence). With 0 bases removed from V and 3 bases from J, the gap between germline ends came to 9 bases. This CDR3 spans 14 amino acids.

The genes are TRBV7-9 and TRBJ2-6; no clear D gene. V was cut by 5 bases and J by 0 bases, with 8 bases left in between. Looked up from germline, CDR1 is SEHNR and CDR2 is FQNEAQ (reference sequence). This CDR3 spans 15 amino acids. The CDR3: CASSQQSSGANVLTF. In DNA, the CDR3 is TGTGCCAGCAGCCAACAGAGCTCTGGGGCCAACGTCCTGACTTTC.

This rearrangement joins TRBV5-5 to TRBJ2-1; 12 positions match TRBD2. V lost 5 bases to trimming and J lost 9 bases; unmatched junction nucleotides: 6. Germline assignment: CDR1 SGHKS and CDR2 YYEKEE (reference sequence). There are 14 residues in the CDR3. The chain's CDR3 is CASSRTSGVAEQFF. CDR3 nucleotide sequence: TGTGCCAGCAGTAGGACTAGCGGGGTGGCTGAGCAGTTCTTC.

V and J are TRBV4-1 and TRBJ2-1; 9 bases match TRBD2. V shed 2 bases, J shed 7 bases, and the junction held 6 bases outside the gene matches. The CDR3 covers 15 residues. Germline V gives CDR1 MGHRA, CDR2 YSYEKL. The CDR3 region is CASSQFSGSGNEQFF. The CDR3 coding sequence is TGCGCCAGCAGCCAATTTAGCGGGAGTGGAAATGAGCAGTTCTTC.

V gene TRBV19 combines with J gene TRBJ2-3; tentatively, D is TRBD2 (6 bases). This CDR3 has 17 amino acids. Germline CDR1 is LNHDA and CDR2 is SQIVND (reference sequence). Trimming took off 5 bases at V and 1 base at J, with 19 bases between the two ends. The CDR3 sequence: CASSYRRIAEGTDTQYF. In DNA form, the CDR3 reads TGTGCCAGTAGTTACCGCCGGATAGCGGAGGGCACAGATACGCAGTATTTT.

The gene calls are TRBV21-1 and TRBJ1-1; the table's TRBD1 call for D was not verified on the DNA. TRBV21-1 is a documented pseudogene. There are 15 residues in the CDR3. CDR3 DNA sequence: TGTGCCAGCAGCAAACCGGGACAGGGGAACACTGAAGCTTTCTTT. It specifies CASSKPGQGNTEAFF.

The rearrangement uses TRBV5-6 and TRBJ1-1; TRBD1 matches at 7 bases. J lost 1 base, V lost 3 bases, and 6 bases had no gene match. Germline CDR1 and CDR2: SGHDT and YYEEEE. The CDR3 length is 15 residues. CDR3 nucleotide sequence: TGTGCCAGCAGCTCGGCCGGGACAGCGAACACTGAAGCTTTCTTT. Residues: CASSSAGTANTEAFF.

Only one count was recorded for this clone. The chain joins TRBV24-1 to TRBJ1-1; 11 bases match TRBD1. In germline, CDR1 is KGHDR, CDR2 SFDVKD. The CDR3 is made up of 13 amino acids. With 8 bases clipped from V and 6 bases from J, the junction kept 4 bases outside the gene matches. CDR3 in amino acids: CATTGQGAAEAFF. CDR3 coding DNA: TGTGCCACCACCGGACAGGGGGCCGCTGAAGCTTTCTTT.

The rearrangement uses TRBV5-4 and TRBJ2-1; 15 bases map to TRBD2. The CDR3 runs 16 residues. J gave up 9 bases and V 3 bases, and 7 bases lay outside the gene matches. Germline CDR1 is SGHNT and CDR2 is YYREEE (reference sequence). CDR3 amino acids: CASSSGLAGGPVEQFF. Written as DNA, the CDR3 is TGTGCCAGCAGCTCCGGACTAGCGGGAGGGCCCGTTGAGCAGTTCTTC.

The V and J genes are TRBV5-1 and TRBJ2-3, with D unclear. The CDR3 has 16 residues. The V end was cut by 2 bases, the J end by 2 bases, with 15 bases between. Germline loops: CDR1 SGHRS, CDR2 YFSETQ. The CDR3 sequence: CASSFYGSRITDTQYF. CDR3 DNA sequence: TGCGCCAGCAGCTTCTATGGTAGCCGGATCACAGATACGCAGTATTTT.

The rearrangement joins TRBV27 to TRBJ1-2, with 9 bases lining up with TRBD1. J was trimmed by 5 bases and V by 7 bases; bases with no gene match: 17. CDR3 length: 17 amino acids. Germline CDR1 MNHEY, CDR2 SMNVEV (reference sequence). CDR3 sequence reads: CASTPWVQGASSYGYTF. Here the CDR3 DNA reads TGTGCCAGCACTCCCTGGGTACAGGGGGCTTCTTCATATGGCTACACCTTC.